A single sample gave rise to the 24 T cell receptor beta chains below, sequenced in a study of CD8+ T cells in alopecia areata. This sample's treatment: oral pan-JAK inhibitor, 5-10 mg twice daily. Following RNA extraction, reverse transcription yielded cDNA that acted as the sequencing template. TCRdb's table, derived via immunoSEQ multiplex PCR, lists solely in-frame clones and lacks some. The profile covers 95,000 to 100,000 clones, with 50% to 75% appearing a single time and less than 20% taken by the ten largest. The starting material was CD8+ T cells sorted from blood, obtained at week 4, from a patient treated with tofacitinib. The origin of the receptors is a human donor with alopecia areata.

This clone appeared a single time. J is TRBJ2-7 and V is TRBV10-3; 7 nucleotides line up with TRBD1. CDR1 ENHRY and CDR2 SYGVKD come from the germline V gene. V lost 4 bases to trimming and J lost 2 bases; unmatched junction nucleotides: 5. CDR3 length equals 14 residues. The CDR3 protein is CAISAGTATYEQYF. CDR3 DNA sequence: TGTGCCATCAGTGCCGGGACAGCTACCTACGAGCAGTACTTC.

The rearrangement links TRBV5-6 to TRBJ1-1; the D is unclear. Per germline, CDR1 SGHDT and CDR2 YYEEEE. The CDR3 is made up of 15 amino acids. V dropped 3 bases and J dropped 0 bases, with 12 bases sitting between them. Here the CDR3 DNA reads TGTGCCAGCAGCTCCGAGGAAGTTTTGAACACTGAAGCTTTCTTT. It is translated as CASSSEEVLNTEAFF. The variable domain in full, completed from reference TRBV5-6 and TRBJ1-1, reads DAGVTQSPTHLIKTRGQQVTLRCSPKSGHDTVSWYQQALGQGPQFIFQYYEEEERQRGNFPDRFSGHQFPNYSSELNVNALLLGDSALYLCASSSEEVLNTEAFFGQGTRLTVV.

The chain recombines TRBV7-8 with TRBJ2-5; D not certain. V gave up 1 base and J gave up 5 bases, with 14 bases separating them. The CDR3 has 15 amino acids. Germline assignment: CDR1 SGHVS and CDR2 FQNEAQ. The CDR3 protein is CASSLVGLIVETQYF. The CDR3 DNA reads as TGTGCCAGCAGCTTAGTGGGCTTAATTGTGGAGACCCAGTACTTC.

The V and J genes are TRBV28 and TRBJ2-4; 12 bases are a match to TRBD2. J gave up 8 bases and V 3 bases, and 17 bases lay outside the gene matches. CDR1 and CDR2 from the germline V gene are MDHEN and SYDVKM. The CDR3 is made up of 19 amino acids. The CDR3 protein is CASSFGTSGSTDFGDIQYF. The CDR3 DNA reads as TGTGCCAGCAGTTTTGGGACTAGCGGGTCCACGGATTTTGGTGACATTCAGTACTTC.

The chain has TRBV11-2 and TRBJ2-7; a possible D gene is TRBD1 (6 bases). CDR3 length: 11 amino acids. In germline, CDR1 is SGHAT, CDR2 FQNNGV. V dropped 5 bases and J dropped 6 bases, with 8 bases sitting between them. This chain's CDR3 is CASSRGGEQYF. In DNA, the CDR3 is TGTGCCAGCAGCAGAGGGGGCGAGCAGTACTTC.

This clone has just one count. The chain combines TRBV9 with TRBJ2-3; tentative D call: TRBD2 (6 bases). Between the trimmed V and J ends, which lost 5 bases and 2 bases, there was a span of 15 bases. CDR3 length equals 15 residues. Germline CDR1 SGDLS, CDR2 YYNGEE. The CDR3 sequence is CASSSAGTFTDTQYF. The CDR3 DNA sequence: TGTGCCAGCAGTTCGGCGGGGACCTTCACAGATACGCAGTATTTT.

The genes are TRBV2 and TRBJ2-7; D not certain. CDR3 length: 12 residues. Germline CDR1 and CDR2: SNHLY and FYNNEI. Trimming took off 5 bases at V and 5 bases at J, with 10 bases between the two ends. The CDR3 spells CASSPLGHEQYF. CDR3 DNA: TGTGCCAGCAGTCCCCTAGGCCACGAGCAGTACTTC.

This clone has only a few counts. This sequence joins TRBV5-1 and TRBJ2-1; 9 positions agree with TRBD1. Germline CDR1 SGHRS, CDR2 YFSETQ. V shed 2 bases, J shed 8 bases, and the junction held 5 bases outside the gene matches. There are 14 residues in the CDR3. The CDR3 sequence is CASSFGTGRYEQFF. The CDR3 nucleotides read TGCGCCAGCAGCTTCGGGACAGGGCGATATGAGCAGTTCTTC.

The rearrangement joins TRBV5-1 to TRBJ1-1; D gene unclear. Germline CDR1 and CDR2: SGHRS and YFSETQ. This CDR3 comprises 16 residues. Trimming stripped 2 bases from V and 7 bases from J, with 21 bases between. The CDR3 nucleotides read TGCGCCAGCAGCTTAGGCACGTGGACCGGCATTGGTGAAGCTTTCTTT. This encodes CASSLGTWTGIGEAFF. The full variable domain, in which reference TRBV5-1 and TRBJ1-1 provide the parts outside the CDR3, is KAGVTQTPRYLIKTRGQQVTLSCSPISGHRSVSWYQQTPGQGLQFLFEYFSETQRNKGNFPGRFSGRQFSNSRSEMNVSTLELGDSALYLCASSLGTWTGIGEAFFGQGTRLTVV.

This clone was seen only a few times. V gene TRBV7-6 combines with J gene TRBJ2-7, with D unresolved. Per germline, CDR1 SGHVS and CDR2 FNYEAQ. The CDR3 covers 13 residues. V shed 0 bases and J shed 5 bases, with 8 bases lying between them. The chain's CDR3 is CASSLARTNEQYF. The CDR3 nucleotides are TGTGCCAGCAGCTTAGCCCGGACCAACGAGCAGTACTTC.

This clone was seen a handful of times. The genes are TRBV7-9 and TRBJ1-5; perhaps TRBD1 as D (5 bases). V lost 4 bases and J 2 bases, leaving 12 bases between the germline ends. The CDR3 totals 15 residues. Germline loops: CDR1 SEHNR, CDR2 FQNEAQ (reference sequence). DNA for the CDR3: TGTGCCAGCAGCTCACAGGACGTGGGCAATCAGCCCCAGCATTTT. It specifies CASSSQDVGNQPQHF.

This clone has a handful of counts. This chain links TRBV10-2 with TRBJ1-2; TRBD1 is a possible D gene (5 bases). V lost 0 bases and J 9 bases, leaving 14 bases between the germline ends. CDR1 and CDR2 (germline): WSHSY, SAAADI. The CDR3 runs 14 residues. CDR3 coding DNA: TGCGCCAGCAGTGAGTCGCCGACAGCGAAAAGCTACACCTTC. Translation: CASSESPTAKSYTF.

The chain has TRBV25-1 and TRBJ2-7; TRBD1 agrees at 9 bases. The length of the CDR3 is 16 residues. The V gene's germline CDR1 is MGHDK and CDR2 SYGVNS. Unmatched junction bases numbered 9, after V lost 4 bases and J lost 2 bases. DNA for the CDR3: TGTGCCAGCAGTGCGTTACCGGGACAGGGTGCCTACGAGCAGTACTTC. Residues: CASSALPGQGAYEQYF.

The V and J genes are TRBV14 and TRBJ2-7; 7 bases match TRBD1. The junction had 5 bases not matched to a gene; V was cut back by 4 bases and J by 2 bases. In germline, CDR1 is SGHDN, CDR2 FVKESK. This CDR3 comprises 14 residues. The CDR3 is CASSPTGTAYEQYF. As DNA, the CDR3 is TGTGCCAGCAGCCCAACCGGGACAGCCTACGAGCAGTACTTC. Full variable domain (missing parts from reference TRBV14 and TRBJ2-7): EAGVTQFPSHSVIEKGQTVTLRCDPISGHDNLYWYRRVMGKEIKFLLHFVKESKQDESGMPNNRFLAERTGGTYSTLKVQPAELEDSGVYFCASSPTGTAYEQYFGPGTRLTVT.

As for this clone: This may be a read error, as it is one base from a much larger clone. This sequence joins TRBV18 and TRBJ1-5; D unclear. Germline CDR1 reads KGHSH; CDR2 reads LQKENI. The V and J ends lost 8 bases and 0 bases respectively, with 20 bases between them. The CDR3 has 17 amino acids. CDR3 loop: CASAHEGPINSNQPQHF. CDR3 nucleotide sequence: TGTGCCAGCGCACATGAAGGACCTATTAATAGCAATCAGCCCCAGCATTTT.

V is TRBV7-2 and J is TRBJ2-7, with 12 positions matching TRBD1. Germline values: CDR1 SGHTA, CDR2 FQGNSA. The CDR3 length is 15 residues. After removal of 5 bases from V and 7 bases from J, the junction contained 9 bases not matched to a gene. The CDR3 DNA is TGTGCCAGCAGCACTGGGACAGGGGGCCTGGGTGAGCAGTACTTC. Translated: CASSTGTGGLGEQYF.

The sample holds a few counts of this clone. V and J are TRBV5-7 and TRBJ2-2; TRBD2 agrees at 7 bases. TRBV5-7 is classed as an ORF, of uncertain function. Trimming at V came to 4 bases and at J to 5 bases, leaving 8 bases not matched to a gene. The CDR3 length is 15 residues. Written as DNA, the CDR3 is TGTGCCAGCAGCCGTCCCGGACTAGGGACCGGGGAGCTGTTTTTT. Residues: CASSRPGLGTGELFF.

The V and J genes are TRBV7-9 and TRBJ2-7; TRBD1 matches at 7 bases. V shed 1 base, J shed 5 bases, and the junction held 2 bases outside the gene matches. There are 13 residues in the CDR3. Germline CDR1 is SEHNR and CDR2 is FQNEAQ (reference sequence). CDR3 region: CASSLGQGHEQYF. The CDR3 DNA sequence: TGTGCCAGCAGCTTAGGACAGGGCCACGAGCAGTACTTC.

The chain has TRBV6-6 and TRBJ2-5; maybe TRBD1 (7 bases). The CDR3 runs 16 residues. Germline-derived CDR1 and CDR2 are MNHNY and SVGAGI (reference sequence). Trimming stripped 0 bases from V and 5 bases from J, with 16 bases between. CDR3 DNA sequence: TGTGCCAGCAGTTACTCGACTAGGGGGCGAGGGGAGACCCAGTACTTC. This codes for CASSYSTRGRGETQYF.

This clone has only a few counts. The V and J genes are TRBV4-1 and TRBJ2-3; 9 bases align to TRBD2. V dropped 4 bases and J dropped 4; count of bases not matched to a gene: 9. The CDR3 extends over 16 amino acids. Germline CDR1 is MGHRA and CDR2 is YSYEKL. The CDR3 bases are TGCGCCAGCAGCCCGGGAGGGCGGGGGGGCTCAGATACGCAGTATTTT. Encoded protein: CASSPGGRGGSDTQYF.

The chain is built from TRBV6-5 and TRBJ1-1; D unresolved. V was pared by 0 bases and J by 7 bases, with 9 bases between. CDR1 and CDR2 from the germline V gene are MNHEY and SVGAGI. The CDR3 totals 13 residues. The CDR3 sequence is CASSYSGGSEAFF. For the CDR3, the DNA is TGTGCCAGCAGTTACTCTGGCGGGAGTGAAGCTTTCTTT.

This clone was counted only a few times. The rearrangement joins TRBV7-9 to TRBJ1-4, with TRBD1 as a possible D gene (5 bases). The V gene lost 2 bases and the J gene lost 10 bases, with 11 bases spanning the gap. Germline V gene lookup returns CDR1 SEHNR and CDR2 FQNEAQ (reference sequence). The CDR3 is made up of 13 amino acids. The CDR3 nucleotides are TGTGCCAGCAGCTTACAGGGAACAGCAAAACTGTTTTTT. Protein product: CASSLQGTAKLFF.

V is TRBV7-3 and J is TRBJ1-1; 8 bases are shared with TRBD1. CDR1 is SGHTA, CDR2 FQGTGA, per germline. This CDR3 region has 15 residues. The ends lost 5 bases at V and 3 bases at J; junction bases unmatched: 8. CDR3 sequence: CASSPRTGMDTEAFF. The CDR3 nucleotides read TGTGCCAGCAGCCCACGGACAGGGATGGACACTGAAGCTTTCTTT.

The rearrangement joins TRBV15 to TRBJ2-3; D is undetermined. The CDR3 sequence is 14 residues long. V was cut by 3 bases and J by 6 bases, with 13 bases left in between. Germline values: CDR1 LNHNV, CDR2 YYDKDF (reference sequence). This chain's CDR3 is CATSRIDLLDTQYF. For the CDR3, the DNA is TGTGCCACCAGCAGGATCGACTTGTTGGATACGCAGTATTTT.